These 23 T cell receptor beta chains were sequenced from one sample in a study of immune characterization of retroperitoneal liposarcoma. TCRdb recomputed calls from the PCR reads with MiXCR, one row per CDR3 protein. The sample contains 9,500 to 12,000 distinct CDR3 sequences, about 27% of which appear only once. The sequenced sample was tumor tissue. These receptors all stem from a female donor with retroperitoneal liposarcoma.

By share, this clonotype counts as medium-sized (0.01 to 0.1%). The chain employs TRBV7-6 and TRBJ2-1; tentatively, D is TRBD1 (6 bases). The CDR3 has 13 residues. The germline V gene encodes CDR1 SGHVS and CDR2 FNYEAQ. With 4 bases removed from V and 10 bases from J, the gap between germline ends came to 14 bases. CDR3 sequence (DNA): TGTGCCAGCAGCTCCGGACAGTGGGAGGAGCAGTTCTTC. Residues: CASSSGQWEEQFF.

This clonotype was counted only a few times. V gene TRBV6-1 combines with J gene TRBJ1-1, with D possibly being TRBD1 (5 bases). V was clipped by 6 bases and J by 4 bases, with 18 bases between them. CDR1 MNHNS and CDR2 SASEGT come from the germline V gene. This CDR3 has 15 amino acids. For the CDR3, the DNA is TGTGCCAGCAGGCTGAAGAACGGGGACGGCACTGAAGCTTTCTTT. Amino acid sequence: CASRLKNGDGTEAFF.

This clonotype was picked up a small number of times. The rearrangement links TRBV11-2 to TRBJ2-4, with 10 bases lining up with TRBD2. V was clipped by 1 base and J by 13 bases; unmatched bases: 10. There are 15 residues in the CDR3. Germline lookup yields CDR1 SGHAT and CDR2 FQNNGV. DNA of the CDR3: TGTGCCAGCAGCTTAGGGACTAGCGGTCTTAATGAGCAGTACTTC. Translating it yields CASSLGTSGLNEQYF.

The gene calls are TRBV11-1 and TRBJ2-5; no firm D call. Between the trimmed V and J ends, which lost 4 bases and 11 bases, there was a span of 14 bases. The CDR3 has 12 amino acids. Looked up from germline, CDR1 is SGHAT and CDR2 is FQDESV (reference sequence). The CDR3 loop is CASSSTYNEQYF. As DNA, the CDR3 is TGTGCCAGCAGCTCGACTTACAATGAGCAGTACTTC. Full variable domain (remainder filled in from reference TRBV11-1 and TRBJ2-5): EAEVAQSPRYKITEKSQAVAFWCDPISGHATLYWYRQILGQGPELLVQFQDESVVDDSQLPKDRFSAERLKGVDSTLKIQPAELGDSAMYLCASSSTYNEQYFGPGTRLLVL.

The CDR3 DNA follows: TGTGCCAGCAGCTTAGCGGGGGCGGATGGCTACACCTTC. As protein: CASSLAGADGYTF. The chain is built from TRBV7-8 and TRBJ1-2; D might be TRBD1 (6 bases). Trimming removed 0 bases from V and 6 bases from J, with 8 bases in between. This CDR3 has 13 residues. Looked up from germline, CDR1 is SGHVS and CDR2 is FQNEAQ.

This clonotype has only a few counts. The chain combines TRBV6-2 or TRBV6-3 with TRBJ1-1, with D hard to call. The CDR3 loop spans 15 amino acids. Trimming removed 8 bases from V and 5 bases from J, with 21 bases in between. Germline V gene data show CDR1 as MNHEY and CDR2 as SVGEGT. The CDR3 loop is CASQEGGRKGTEAFF. The CDR3 DNA follows: TGTGCCAGCCAGGAAGGAGGGCGTAAAGGGACTGAAGCTTTCTTT.

This clonotype was seen more than once but under ten times. In DNA form, the CDR3 reads TGTGCCAGCAGCCTAGGGCCTAGCTCCTACGAGCAGTACTTC. Translated, it gives CASSLGPSSYEQYF. The rearrangement uses TRBV7-8 and TRBJ2-5, with unresolved D. The DNA end is a closer match to TRBJ2-7, so the J assignment may be wrong. The CDR3 spans 14 residues. The germline CDR1 and CDR2 sequences are SGHVS and FQNEAQ.

This clonotype is labeled medium-sized. The rearrangement uses TRBV7-6 and TRBJ2-1; 12 bases map to TRBD2. V was clipped by 7 bases and J by 8 bases; unmatched bases: 6. The CDR3 is 14 amino acids. Germline V gene sequence: CDR1 SGHVS, CDR2 FNYEAQ. This CDR3 is CASNLAGGQDEQFF. The CDR3, as DNA: TGTGCCAGCAACCTAGCGGGAGGGCAAGATGAGCAGTTCTTC.

Concerning this clonotype itself: A much bigger clone sits one base away, suggesting this may be a read error. Lacking the conserved final phenylalanine or tryptophan, this CDR3 likely reflects a read error. Because the CDR3's place on the DNA is in doubt, the DNA is left out and the CDR3 is given as listed by TCRdb. The chain's CDR3 is CASSYAAYEQYL. The gene calls are TRBV6-9 and TRBJ2-3; TRBD1 is the table's D call and was not checked against the DNA. The CDR3 sequence runs 12 residues, both termini included. Germline values: CDR1 MNHGY, CDR2 SVAAGI.

This clonotype was detected only a few times. This chain connects TRBV7-3 to TRBJ2-3, with TRBD1 matching 7 bases. With 2 bases clipped from V and 2 bases from J, the junction kept 4 bases outside the gene matches. CDR3 length equals 15 residues. In germline, CDR1 is SGHTA, CDR2 FQGTGA. The CDR3 DNA reads TGTGCCAGCAGCTTAGTAGGGGGCATCACAGATACGCAGTATTTT. The encoded protein is CASSLVGGITDTQYF.

As regards this clonotype: One end of the junction varies from germline; a read error may be responsible. The chain has TRBV5-3 and TRBJ2-5; 12 bases align to TRBD2. TRBV5-3 counts as an open reading frame of uncertain function. This CDR3 is 15 amino acids long. CDR3 coding DNA: TGTGCCAGCAGCTTGCGACTAGCGGGAGAAGAGACCCAGTACTTC. This codes for CASSLRLAGEETQYF.

This rearrangement joins TRBV6-2 or TRBV6-3 to TRBJ1-1, with 7 bases fitting TRBD1. There are 13 residues in the CDR3. Germline CDR1 is MNHEY and CDR2 is SVGEGT. The J segment lost 4 bases and the V segment lost 7 bases, leaving 6 bases of the junction unmatched. The DNA of the CDR3 is TGTGCCAGCACCGACACAGGGGCCACTGAAGCTTTCTTT. This translates into CASTDTGATEAFF.

This clonotype was seen repeatedly, ten times or more. The V call is TRBV6-9, the J call TRBJ2-1; 7 positions match TRBD2. Germline V lookup: CDR1 MNHGY, CDR2 SVAAGI. The CDR3 is 18 amino acids. Trimming at V came to 2 bases and at J to 1 base, leaving 11 bases not matched to a gene. CDR3 coding DNA: TGTGCCAGCAGTTATCCACCAAGGGGCGGGAGTTCCTACAATGAGCAGTTCTTC. It specifies CASSYPPRGGSSYNEQFF.

The table lists this clonotype with many counts. This CDR3 reads CASSDRTSGLEQYF. Written as DNA, the CDR3 is TGTGCCAGCAGCGACCGGACTAGCGGGCTTGAGCAGTACTTC. J is TRBJ2-5 and V is TRBV11-3, with 11 bases lining up with TRBD2. Germline V gene lookup returns CDR1 SGHNT and CDR2 YENEEA. This CDR3 contains 14 residues. V shed 5 bases, J shed 11 bases, and the junction held 10 bases outside the gene matches.

The rearrangement links TRBV4-3 to TRBJ2-5, with 7 bases lining up with TRBD2. V trimming: 4 bases; J trimming: 11 bases; junction bases outside the gene matches: 16. CDR3 length: 15 residues. CDR1 LGHNA and CDR2 YSLEER come from the germline V gene. The CDR3 bases are TGCGCCAGCAGCCCCATCAGGGAGGGGCCGGTGAAGCAGTACTTC. It specifies CASSPIREGPVKQYF.

The chain couples TRBV6-8 to TRBJ1-5, with TRBD1 matching over 8 bases. Germline CDR1 is MNHGY and CDR2 is SAAAGT. V shed 7 bases, J shed 6 bases, and the junction held 5 bases outside the gene matches. This CDR3 is 13 amino acids long. In DNA form, the CDR3 reads TGTGCCAGCACCGGACAGGGTGGTCAGCCCCAGCATTTT. This codes for CASTGQGGQPQHF.

This clonotype was picked up a small number of times. The CDR3 DNA sequence: TGTGCCACCGAAAGGGGACAGGGCTACGAGCAGTACTTC. As protein: CATERGQGYEQYF. The chain recombines TRBV6-6 with TRBJ2-1, with TRBD1 matching 9 bases. The end of the DNA fits TRBJ2-7 better, so the J call may be wrong. The CDR3 has 13 residues. Germline V CDR1 and CDR2: MNHNY, SVGAGI (reference sequence).

This clonotype was observed a few times. V and J are TRBV7-8 and TRBJ1-5, with TRBD1 identical over 7 bases. CDR1 is SGHVS and CDR2 is FQNEAQ in the germline V gene. V was clipped by 5 bases and J by 3 bases; unmatched bases: 4. The CDR3 is 14 amino acids. The chain's CDR3 is CASSETGNNQPQHF. The CDR3 DNA is TGTGCCAGCAGCGAGACAGGGAACAATCAGCCCCAGCATTTT.

The chain combines TRBV7-8 with TRBJ1-1; the D is unclear. Trimming stripped 7 bases from V and 3 bases from J, with 12 bases between. The CDR3 extends over 13 amino acids. Germline V CDR1 and CDR2: SGHVS, FQNEAQ. CDR3 nucleotides: TGTGCCAGCAACACTGATGGGGACACTGAAGCTTTCTTT. Its translation is CASNTDGDTEAFF. Variable domain in full (rest from reference TRBV7-8 and TRBJ1-1): GAGVSQSPRYKVAKRGQDVALRCDPISGHVSLFWYQQALGQGPEFLTYFQNEAQLDKSGLPSDRFFAERPEGSVSTLKIQRTQQEDSAVYLCASNTDGDTEAFFGQGTRLTVV.

This clonotype was found many times. The chain recombines TRBV7-6 with TRBJ2-1; possible D gene TRBD1, 6 bases. Germline-derived CDR1 and CDR2 are SGHVS and FNYEAQ. CDR3 length: 15 amino acids. Trimming stripped 5 bases from V and 2 bases from J, with 13 bases between. The CDR3 bases are TGTGCCAGCAGCGCCGACAGGCCCCCCTACAATGAGCAGTTCTTC. Translating it yields CASSADRPPYNEQFF.

This clonotype has more than one count but fewer than ten. The chain uses TRBV6-1 and TRBJ2-1, with 10 bases aligning to TRBD1. V shed 5 bases, J shed 8 bases, and the junction held 9 bases outside the gene matches. The CDR3 is 15 residues long. Per the germline V gene, CDR1 is MNHNS and CDR2 is SASEGT. CDR3 in amino acids: CASSPRDRGVDEQFF. CDR3 coding DNA: TGTGCCAGCAGTCCTCGGGACAGGGGTGTCGATGAGCAGTTCTTC.

This clonotype appeared many times. The chain recombines TRBV7-3 with TRBJ2-2, with no clear D. The CDR3 consists of 14 residues. V was cut by 1 base and J by 2 bases, with 5 bases left in between. The V gene's germline CDR1 is SGHTA and CDR2 FQGTGA. Written as DNA, the CDR3 is TGTGCCAGCAGCTTAAACAGAAACACCGGGGAGCTGTTTTTT. Protein sequence: CASSLNRNTGELFF. The full variable domain, completed using reference TRBV7-3 and TRBJ2-2, is GAGVSQTPSNKVTEKGKYVELRCDPISGHTALYWYRQSLGQGPEFLIYFQGTGAADDSGLPNDRFFAVRPEGSVSTLKIQRTERGDSAVYLCASSLNRNTGELFFGEGSRLTVL.

The J gene is TRBJ2-3, the V gene TRBV6-4, with 10 bases identical to TRBD2. The CDR3 loop spans 15 amino acids. Germline V gives CDR1 MRHNA, CDR2 SNTAGT. After removal of 0 bases from V and 4 bases from J, the junction contained 1 base not matched to a gene. The CDR3 region is CASSDSSGGPDTQYF. The CDR3 DNA follows: TGTGCCAGCAGTGACTCTAGCGGGGGGCCAGATACGCAGTATTTT.